Listed below are T cell receptor beta chains from one sample, sequenced in a study of OX40 agonist ivuxolimab in advanced cancers. TCRdb's table, derived via immunoSEQ multiplex PCR, lists solely in-frame clones and lacks some. The data contain 70,000 to 95,000 clones, around 84% of them singletons. The sample was CD4+ or CD8+ T cells sorted from blood, taken in a trial of the OX40 agonist ivuxolimab. The receptors were gathered from an adult with an advanced solid tumor such as melanoma, head and neck, liver or kidney cancer. CDR3s leave out the opening cysteine and the closing phenylalanine or tryptophan. The D gene is left open where the match is weak. Where a row states a size, it is once, few, many or the class of an expanded clone; other rows omit it.

d_gene: -
j_gene: TRBJ1-2
abundance: -
v_gene: TRBV18
CDR3aa: ASSPGALRGYT

d_gene: -
j_gene: TRBJ1-1
abundance: -
v_gene: TRBV28
CDR3aa: ASSALGMNTEAF

d_gene: -
j_gene: TRBJ1-5
abundance: -
v_gene: TRBV5-1
CDR3aa: ASRFDDDQPQH

d_gene: TRBD2
j_gene: TRBJ2-1
abundance: once
v_gene: TRBV11-1
CDR3aa: ASSLDVGGTRSNEQF

d_gene: -
j_gene: TRBJ2-2
abundance: -
v_gene: TRBV19
CDR3aa: ASKEPNTGELF

d_gene: -
j_gene: TRBJ2-2
abundance: -
v_gene: TRBV7-8
CDR3aa: ASSFEGGYTGELF

d_gene: TRBD1
j_gene: TRBJ1-1
abundance: -
v_gene: TRBV5-4
CDR3aa: ASSSTGTGVRNTEAF

d_gene: -
j_gene: TRBJ1-6
abundance: few
v_gene: TRBV12-5
CDR3aa: ASGPEGSNSPLH

d_gene: -
j_gene: TRBJ2-3
abundance: once
v_gene: TRBV2
CDR3aa: ASIPQGLNTDTQY

d_gene: -
j_gene: TRBJ1-5
abundance: -
v_gene: TRBV7-2
CDR3aa: ASSFVGAQPQH

d_gene: -
j_gene: TRBJ1-4
abundance: once
v_gene: TRBV5-5
CDR3aa: ASSLTTNEKLF

d_gene: -
j_gene: TRBJ1-1
abundance: -
v_gene: TRBV18
CDR3aa: ASSPPEQLNTEAF

d_gene: -
j_gene: TRBJ2-1
abundance: -
v_gene: TRBV28
CDR3aa: ASSRIMEGRF

d_gene: -
j_gene: TRBJ1-1
abundance: -
v_gene: TRBV5-6
CDR3aa: ASSQDRRGFTEAF

d_gene: -
j_gene: TRBJ1-1
abundance: -
v_gene: TRBV28
CDR3aa: ASIPTPGQATNTEAF

d_gene: -
j_gene: TRBJ1-5
abundance: -
v_gene: TRBV28
CDR3aa: ASWGGSSNQPQH

d_gene: -
j_gene: TRBJ1-1
abundance: -
v_gene: TRBV5-1
CDR3aa: ASSQDRDTEAF

d_gene: TRBD1
j_gene: TRBJ1-2
abundance: -
v_gene: TRBV7-2
CDR3aa: ASSSSRQGLGYGYT

d_gene: -
j_gene: TRBJ2-2
abundance: once
v_gene: TRBV6-5
CDR3aa: ASSITGPGELF

d_gene: -
j_gene: TRBJ2-5
abundance: -
v_gene: TRBV19
CDR3aa: ASSKGEETQY

d_gene: -
j_gene: TRBJ1-1
abundance: -
v_gene: TRBV6-5
CDR3aa: ASSYSGKSDTEAF

d_gene: TRBD1
j_gene: TRBJ2-1
abundance: -
v_gene: TRBV9
CDR3aa: ASSPAGTGYNEQF

d_gene: -
j_gene: TRBJ1-6
abundance: -
v_gene: TRBV4-1
CDR3aa: ASSQEGWDNSPLH

d_gene: -
j_gene: TRBJ1-2
abundance: -
v_gene: TRBV11-2
CDR3aa: ASSLERGARYGYT

d_gene: -
j_gene: TRBJ1-1
abundance: -
v_gene: TRBV19
CDR3aa: ASSTGADTEAF